The 29 T cell receptor beta chains in this list originate from one sample, sequenced in a study of shared clonotypes between healthy human individuals. Clones were sequenced by immunoSEQ multiplex PCR, and TCRdb holds only the in-frame ones, with some missing. The profile shows roughly 1,000,000 clones, 78% of them singletons. The specimen was memory CD4+ T cells from PBMCs. Subset reported: CD45RA-negative fraction. Every receptor here comes from a man aged 18 to 29 in good health. Some clones in this sample may be carry-over from other donors' samples.

In this sample, this clone turned up a few times. This chain uses TRBV11-2 with TRBJ2-5, with 11 bases that match TRBD2. Germline lookup yields CDR1 SGHAT and CDR2 FQNNGV. With V trimmed by 4 bases and J by 4 bases, 5 bases remained unmatched. The CDR3 is made up of 15 amino acids. CDR3 loop: CASSSLAGGGETQYF. CDR3 coding DNA: TGTGCCAGCAGCTCCCTAGCGGGAGGAGGAGAGACCCAGTACTTC. Supplemented by reference TRBV11-2 and TRBJ2-5, the full variable domain reads EAGVAQSPRYKIIEKRQSVAFWCNPISGHATLYWYQQILGQGPKLLIQFQNNGVVDDSQLPKDRFSAERLKGVDSTLKIQPAKLEDSAVYLCASSSLAGGGETQYFGPGTRLLVL.

The chain has TRBV15 and TRBJ2-5, with TRBD2 matching over 8 bases. The ends lost 4 bases at V and 4 bases at J; junction bases unmatched: 14. The CDR3 length is 17 residues. Germline assignment: CDR1 LNHNV and CDR2 YYDKDF (reference sequence). The CDR3 sequence is CATSTGDLAGLAETQYF. CDR3 nucleotides: TGTGCCACCAGCACGGGGGACCTAGCGGGCCTTGCAGAGACCCAGTACTTC.

This clone was counted many times. The chain joins TRBV28 to TRBJ1-2; 7 nucleotides agree with TRBD1. The CDR3 spans 14 residues. From germline, CDR1 is MDHEN and CDR2 SYDVKM. The V gene end was trimmed by 4 bases and the J gene end by 3 bases; junction bases not matched to a gene: 5. CDR3 loop: CASSWGTEHYGYTF. The CDR3 DNA is TGTGCCAGCAGTTGGGGGACAGAGCACTATGGCTACACCTTC.

In DNA, the CDR3 is TGTGCCAGCAGCCCTACAATAAAGAGGGCTGAGCAGTTCTTC. Protein: CASSPTIKRAEQFF. This sequence joins TRBV7-3 and TRBJ2-1, with a possible D match to TRBD2 (5 bases). There are 14 residues in the CDR3. V lost 5 bases, J lost 9 bases, and 17 bases lay in between. The germline gives CDR1 SGHTA, CDR2 FQGTGA.

The rearrangement joins TRBV7-3 to TRBJ1-2, with D possibly TRBD1 on 5 matching bases. This CDR3 has 13 amino acids. V gave up 5 bases and J gave up 7 bases, with 14 bases separating them. Germline V gene data show CDR1 as SGHTA and CDR2 as FQGTGA. For the CDR3, the DNA is TGTGCCAGCAGCCCTCAGGGATTCGGTGGCTACACCTTC. It specifies CASSPQGFGGYTF. Based on the CDR3 plus reference TRBV7-3 and TRBJ1-2, the full variable domain is GAGVSQTPSNKVTEKGKYVELRCDPISGHTALYWYRQSLGQGPEFLIYFQGTGAADDSGLPNDRFFAVRPEGSVSTLKIQRTERGDSAVYLCASSPQGFGGYTFGSGTRLTVV.

The genes are TRBV7-9 and TRBJ2-7; D gene uncertain. The germline V gene encodes CDR1 SEHNR and CDR2 FQNEAQ (reference sequence). Trimming shortened V by 5 bases and J by 5 bases, and 16 bases separated the two germline ends. This CDR3 spans 14 amino acids. The CDR3, as DNA: TGTGCCAGCAGCCTCCAACCGAGTGCCAACGAGCAGTACTTC. Amino acid sequence: CASSLQPSANEQYF.

Turning to this clone: At the DNA level, this CDR3 is encoded by other sequences in the same sample as well. V is TRBV18 and J is TRBJ2-2, with unresolved D. The CDR3 spans 14 residues. Germline CDR1 KGHSH, CDR2 LQKENI. The V gene lost 3 bases and the J gene lost 1 base, with 6 bases spanning the gap. The CDR3, as DNA: TGTGCCAGCTCACCGCAAGGGAACACCGGGGAGCTGTTTTTT. Translated, it gives CASSPQGNTGELFF.

This clone occurred many times. The chain joins TRBV27 to TRBJ2-7; D is possibly TRBD1 (6 bases). Germline CDR1 and CDR2: MNHEY and SMNVEV (reference sequence). V lost 2 bases to trimming and J lost 5 bases, with 16 bases between them. The CDR3 covers 15 residues. CDR3 loop: CASSLSHGRGDEQYF. CDR3 nucleotides: TGTGCCAGCAGTTTAAGCCACGGCAGGGGCGACGAGCAGTACTTC.

This clone turned up a few times. V and J are TRBV5-6 and TRBJ1-1; weak D call: TRBD1 (6 bases). Germline loops: CDR1 SGHDT, CDR2 YYEEEE. V was trimmed by 0 bases and J by 5 bases, leaving 17 bases between them. The CDR3 extends over 16 amino acids. The CDR3 spells CASSLEKGGRGTEAFF. In DNA, the CDR3 is TGTGCCAGCAGCTTGGAGAAGGGGGGGCGCGGGACTGAAGCTTTCTTT.

V is TRBV7-2 and J is TRBJ2-1; D remains ambiguous. The germline V gene encodes CDR1 SGHTA and CDR2 FQGNSA. The CDR3 sequence is 13 residues long. Trimming left V 5 bases short and J 3 bases short, with 8 bases between. The CDR3 nucleotides are TGTGCCAGCAGCATCGGAGACTACAATGAGCAGTTCTTC. Translated: CASSIGDYNEQFF.

Concerning this clone itself: A much larger clone differs from this one at a single base, so this may be a read error. CDR3 loop: CSVGYGQGEDGYTF. CDR3 bases: TGCAGCGTTGGGTATGGACAGGGTGAGGATGGCTACACCTTC. The chain couples TRBV29-1 to TRBJ1-2, with 8 bases fitting TRBD1. V was clipped by 4 bases and J by 6 bases; unmatched bases: 10. The CDR3 is made up of 14 amino acids. Per germline, CDR1 SQVTM and CDR2 ANQGSEA.

The V and J genes are TRBV5-1 and TRBJ2-7, with D tentatively TRBD1 or TRBD2 (5 bases each). The CDR3 runs to 15 residues. Germline V lookup: CDR1 SGHRS, CDR2 YFSETQ. Trimming left V 0 bases short and J 6 bases short, with 16 bases between. CDR3 sequence (DNA): TGCGCCAGCAGCTTGGAGGCCGGTGGGACGGCCGAGCAGTACTTC. This gives the protein CASSLEAGGTAEQYF.

The J gene is TRBJ1-2, the V gene TRBV30; 8 bases agree with TRBD1. The germline V gene has CDR1 GTSNPN and CDR2 SVGIG (reference sequence). The CDR3 is made up of 14 amino acids. V trimming: 0 bases; J trimming: 6 bases; junction bases outside the gene matches: 6. CDR3 in DNA: TGTGCCTGGAGTGTACAAGGACAGGGCGATGGCTACACCTTC. Translated: CAWSVQGQGDGYTF.

The J gene is TRBJ1-1, the V gene TRBV30; no firm D call. The CDR3 totals 13 residues. CDR1 is GTSNPN, CDR2 SVGIG, per germline (reference sequence). The V gene lost 0 bases and the J gene lost 2 bases, with 7 bases spanning the gap. CDR3 nucleotides: TGTGCCTGGAGTGTAGTCAGTAACACTGAAGCTTTCTTT. Amino acids: CAWSVVSNTEAFF.

The J gene is TRBJ2-7, the V gene TRBV18; D unclear. The germline V gene encodes CDR1 KGHSH and CDR2 LQKENI. The V gene lost 2 bases and the J gene lost 6 bases, with 14 bases spanning the gap. The CDR3 extends over 14 amino acids. In DNA, the CDR3 is TGTGCCAGCTCACCATTAACCCTCCTCGGCGAGCAGTACTTC. Its protein is CASSPLTLLGEQYF. Drawing the rest from reference TRBV18 and TRBJ2-7, the complete variable domain is NAGVMQNPRHLVRRRGQEARLRCSPMKGHSHVYWYRQLPEEGLKFMVYLQKENIIDESGMPKERFSAEFPKEGPSILRIQQVVRGDSAAYFCASSPLTLLGEQYFGPGTRLTVT.

This clone was seen at least ten times. The chain uses TRBV5-1 and TRBJ2-2; tentatively, D is TRBD2 (5 bases). Trimming removed 4 bases from V and 6 bases from J, with 13 bases in between. There are 14 residues in the CDR3. The germline V gene has CDR1 SGHRS and CDR2 YFSETQ. The CDR3 is CASSPSEVAGELFF. The CDR3 region has the DNA TGCGCCAGCAGCCCCTCGGAGGTTGCCGGGGAGCTGTTTTTT.

The chain joins TRBV18 to TRBJ2-1; D may be TRBD1 or TRBD2 (5 bases each). CDR1 is KGHSH, CDR2 LQKENI, per germline. The CDR3 covers 16 residues. Trimming removed 2 bases from V and 3 bases from J, with 14 bases in between. Here the CDR3 DNA reads TGTGCCAGCTCACCAAGGCAGGGACGCGACTACAATGAGCAGTTCTTC. Translation: CASSPRQGRDYNEQFF.

The rearrangement uses TRBV28 and TRBJ1-4; unclear D gene. The CDR3 is 17 amino acids. CDR1 is MDHEN and CDR2 is SYDVKM in the germline V gene. V was shortened by 11 bases and J by 6 bases, with 28 bases between the two germline ends. CDR3 sequence: CAFKAGTPQIAYEKLFF. The CDR3 DNA reads as TGTGCCTTCAAGGCGGGCACCCCTCAAATAGCCTATGAAAAACTGTTTTTT.

This clone showed up just a few times. A much bigger clone sits one base away, suggesting this may be a read error. The same CDR3 is also encoded by other DNA sequences in this sample. This chain's CDR3 is CASSDYYEQYF. The CDR3 coding sequence is TGTGCCAGCAGTGACTACTACGAGCAGTACTTC. The rearrangement links TRBV2 to TRBJ2-7, with D unresolved. The length of the CDR3 is 11 residues. Trimming cost V 3 bases and J 3 bases, with 3 bases left between them. Per the germline V gene, CDR1 is SNHLY and CDR2 is FYNNEI. Full variable domain (remainder filled in from reference TRBV2 and TRBJ2-7): EPEVTQTPSHQVTQMGQEVILRCVPISNHLYFYWYRQILGQKVEFLVSFYNNEISEKSEIFDDQFSVERPDGSNFTLKIRSTKLEDSAMYFCASSDYYEQYFGPGTRLTVT.

The V gene is TRBV14, the J gene TRBJ2-5, with 7 bases lining up with TRBD1. Trimming removed 3 bases from V and 2 bases from J; junction bases left unmatched: 9. This CDR3 spans 16 amino acids. CDR1 and CDR2 from the germline V gene are SGHDN and FVKESK. The CDR3 DNA is TGTGCCAGCAGCCATTTCGGGACAGCATCGCAAGAGACCCAGTACTTC. Protein product: CASSHFGTASQETQYF. Combining the CDR3 with reference TRBV14 and TRBJ2-5 gives the whole variable domain EAGVTQFPSHSVIEKGQTVTLRCDPISGHDNLYWYRRVMGKEIKFLLHFVKESKQDESGMPNNRFLAERTGGTYSTLKVQPAELEDSGVYFCASSHFGTASQETQYFGPGTRLLVL.

This chain connects TRBV5-1 to TRBJ2-7; possibly TRBD2 for D (6 bases). Trimming left V 6 bases short and J 3 bases short, with 13 bases between. Germline CDR1 and CDR2: SGHRS and YFSETQ. This CDR3 is built from 13 residues. The CDR3 reads CASNQGGNYEQYF. CDR3 bases: TGCGCCAGCAATCAGGGAGGAAACTACGAGCAGTACTTC.

The V and J genes are TRBV12-2 and TRBJ2-5; TRBD2, the table's D call, lacks a check against the DNA. TRBV12-2 is a listed pseudogene. The CDR3 is 18 amino acids. The DNA of the CDR3 is TGTGCAAGTCGCTTAGCCCGCCTGACTAGCGGGAGGGGAGAGACCCAGTACTTC. It translates to CASRLARLTSGRGETQYF.

The chain combines TRBV6-5 with TRBJ2-7; the D is unclear. Looked up from germline, CDR1 is MNHEY and CDR2 is SVGAGI. V lost 5 bases to trimming and J lost 1 base, with 15 bases between them. CDR3 length: 15 amino acids. The CDR3 DNA sequence: TGTGCCAGCAGTCACCGGGTTCAGCTTTCCTACGAGCAGTACTTC. Its translation: CASSHRVQLSYEQYF.

This clone was observed a handful of times. The J gene is TRBJ2-7, the V gene TRBV10-3; D may correspond to TRBD1 or TRBD2 (5 bases each). The V gene's germline CDR1 is ENHRY and CDR2 SYGVKD. CDR3 length: 13 amino acids. V shed 10 bases and J shed 2 bases, with 15 bases lying between them. The DNA for the CDR3 is TGTGCCACCACCGGGGCGGCCACCTACGAGCAGTACTTC. As protein: CATTGAATYEQYF.

The V and J genes are TRBV7-6 and TRBJ1-1; 7 bases are shared with TRBD1. CDR1 and CDR2 (germline): SGHVS, FNYEAQ. The CDR3 is made up of 14 amino acids. The J segment lost 0 bases and the V segment lost 4 bases, leaving 2 bases of the junction unmatched. CDR3 residues: CASSSRGMNTEAFF. As DNA, the CDR3 is TGTGCCAGCAGCTCCAGGGGGATGAACACTGAAGCTTTCTTT. Variable domain in full (rest from reference TRBV7-6 and TRBJ1-1): GAGVSQSPRYKVTKRGQDVALRCDPISGHVSLYWYRQALGQGPEFLTYFNYEAQQDKSGLPNDRFSAERPEGSISTLTIQRTEQRDSAMYRCASSSRGMNTEAFFGQGTRLTVV.

This chain connects TRBV7-6 to TRBJ2-2; possible D gene TRBD2, 5 bases. Deletions cut 5 bases from V and 5 bases from J, with 15 bases between. CDR3 size: 15 residues. Germline V lookup: CDR1 SGHVS, CDR2 FNYEAQ. The DNA for the CDR3 is TGTGCCAGCAGCCGGAGTGGGAGTGTTACCGGGGAGCTGTTTTTT. Its translation is CASSRSGSVTGELFF.

In this sample, this clone turned up a few times. Other DNA variants within this sample encode the same CDR3. This chain uses TRBV5-1 with TRBJ1-2; perhaps TRBD1 as D (5 bases). The CDR3 is 13 residues long. Trimming left V 0 bases short and J 7 bases short, with 10 bases between. The germline V gene has CDR1 SGHRS and CDR2 YFSETQ. The CDR3 is CASSLGQGGGYTF. CDR3 nucleotides: TGCGCCAGCAGCTTGGGCCAGGGAGGTGGCTACACCTTC.

The chain combines TRBV5-6 with TRBJ2-1; tentatively, D is TRBD1 (5 bases). The CDR3 is 16 residues long. V lost 0 bases, J lost 2 bases, and 12 bases lay in between. CDR1 is SGHDT, CDR2 YYEEEE, per germline. CDR3: CASSLVVWGAYNEQFF. For the CDR3, the DNA is TGTGCCAGCAGCTTGGTAGTCTGGGGCGCCTACAATGAGCAGTTCTTC.

Remarks on this clone: The same CDR3 can be traced to other DNA sequences in this sample. The chain recombines TRBV7-9 with TRBJ2-7; D not certain. Germline V gene sequence: CDR1 SEHNR, CDR2 FQNEAQ (reference sequence). The CDR3 length is 14 residues. The V gene lost 1 base and the J gene lost 1 base, with 8 bases spanning the gap. The CDR3 reads CASSLVGASYEQYF. The CDR3 coding sequence is TGTGCCAGCAGCTTAGTCGGAGCATCCTACGAGCAGTACTTC.